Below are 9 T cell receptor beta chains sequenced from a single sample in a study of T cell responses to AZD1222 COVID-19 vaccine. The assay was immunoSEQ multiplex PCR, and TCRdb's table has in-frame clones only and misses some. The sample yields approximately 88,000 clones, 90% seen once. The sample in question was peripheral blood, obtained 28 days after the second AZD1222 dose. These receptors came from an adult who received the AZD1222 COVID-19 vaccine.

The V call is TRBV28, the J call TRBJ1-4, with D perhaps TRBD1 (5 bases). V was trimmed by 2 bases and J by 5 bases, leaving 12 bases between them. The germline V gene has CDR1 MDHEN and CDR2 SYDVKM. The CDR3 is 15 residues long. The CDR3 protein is CASSLGAANNEKLFF. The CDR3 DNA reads TGTGCCAGCAGTTTAGGGGCAGCCAACAATGAAAAACTGTTTTTT.

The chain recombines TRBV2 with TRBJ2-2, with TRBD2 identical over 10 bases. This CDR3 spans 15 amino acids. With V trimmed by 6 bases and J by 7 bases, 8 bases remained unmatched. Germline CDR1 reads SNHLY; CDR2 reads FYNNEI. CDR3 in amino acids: CASRSAGGRVGELFF. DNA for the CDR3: TGTGCCAGCAGATCAGCGGGGGGGCGGGTCGGGGAGCTGTTTTTT.

The CDR3 is CATRQGEGADTQYF. Written as DNA, the CDR3 is TGTGCCACACGACAGGGGGAAGGTGCAGATACGCAGTATTTT. This chain uses TRBV27 with TRBJ2-3; 9 positions agree with TRBD1. The germline CDR1 and CDR2 sequences are MNHEY and SMNVEV (reference sequence). V shed 10 bases and J 4 bases; nucleotides not matched to a gene: 9. This CDR3 region has 14 residues.

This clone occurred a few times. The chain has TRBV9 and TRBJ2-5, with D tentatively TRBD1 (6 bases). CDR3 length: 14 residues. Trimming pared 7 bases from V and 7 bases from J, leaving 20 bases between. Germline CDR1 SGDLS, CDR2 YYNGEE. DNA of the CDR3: TGTGCCAGCCCCCGAAACGGGACACGGGGGACCCAGTACTTC. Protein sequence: CASPRNGTRGTQYF.

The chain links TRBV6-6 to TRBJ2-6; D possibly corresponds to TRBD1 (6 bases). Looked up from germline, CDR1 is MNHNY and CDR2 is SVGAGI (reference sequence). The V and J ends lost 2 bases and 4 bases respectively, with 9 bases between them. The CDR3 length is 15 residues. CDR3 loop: CASSYTGYGANVLTF. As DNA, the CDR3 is TGTGCCAGCAGTTACACAGGGTACGGGGCCAACGTCCTGACTTTC.

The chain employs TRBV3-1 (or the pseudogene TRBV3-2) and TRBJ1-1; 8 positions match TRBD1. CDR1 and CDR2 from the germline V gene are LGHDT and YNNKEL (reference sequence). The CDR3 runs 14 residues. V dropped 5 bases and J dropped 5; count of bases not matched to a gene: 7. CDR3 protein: CASSLQGAGTEAFF. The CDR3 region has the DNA TGTGCCAGCAGCTTGCAGGGGGCAGGGACTGAAGCTTTCTTT.

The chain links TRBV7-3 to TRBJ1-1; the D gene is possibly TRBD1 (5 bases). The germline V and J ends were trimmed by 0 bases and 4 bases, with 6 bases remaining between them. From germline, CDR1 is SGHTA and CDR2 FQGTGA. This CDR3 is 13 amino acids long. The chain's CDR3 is CASSLTQGTEAFF. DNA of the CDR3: TGTGCCAGCAGCTTAACCCAGGGCACTGAAGCTTTCTTT.

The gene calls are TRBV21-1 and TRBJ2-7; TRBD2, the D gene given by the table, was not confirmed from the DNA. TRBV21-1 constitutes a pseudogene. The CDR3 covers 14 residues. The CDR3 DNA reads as TGTGCCAGCAGCAAAGCCGACTCTTTATACGAGCAGTACTTC. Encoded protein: CASSKADSLYEQYF.

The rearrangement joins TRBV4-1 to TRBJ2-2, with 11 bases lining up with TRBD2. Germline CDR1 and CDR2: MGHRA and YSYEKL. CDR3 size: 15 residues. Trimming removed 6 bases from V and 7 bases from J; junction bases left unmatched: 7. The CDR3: CASRRLAGRDGELFF. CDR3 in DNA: TGCGCCAGCAGAAGACTAGCGGGGAGGGACGGGGAGCTGTTTTTT.